Each of the 28 T cell receptor beta chains below was sequenced from the same sample in a study of tumor-infiltrating lymphocytes in localized non-small cell lung cancer. Sequenced by immunoSEQ multiplex PCR; TCRdb stores in-frame clones only, minus some. This table holds 15,000 to 20,000 clones, less than 50% found once. The sample was lung tumor tissue. These receptors originate from a human donor with non-small cell lung cancer.

The J gene is TRBJ1-2, the V gene TRBV6-6; 7 bases line up with TRBD1. The CDR3 loop spans 15 amino acids. The V gene end was trimmed by 5 bases and the J gene end by 4 bases; junction bases not matched to a gene: 10. Germline CDR1 MNHNY, CDR2 SVGAGI (reference sequence). As DNA, the CDR3 is TGTGCCAGCAGTCAACAGGGGATGGGGGGCTATGGCTACACCTTC. It specifies CASSQQGMGGYGYTF.

This sequence joins TRBV9 and TRBJ2-7; the D is unclear. Germline values: CDR1 SGDLS, CDR2 YYNGEE. With 2 bases removed from V and 5 bases from J, the gap between germline ends came to 11 bases. The CDR3 covers 13 residues. The CDR3: CASSVQVLDEQYF. CDR3 DNA: TGTGCCAGCAGCGTCCAGGTTTTGGACGAGCAGTACTTC.

V gene TRBV18 combines with J gene TRBJ2-5, with D tentatively TRBD1 or TRBD2 (5 bases each). The germline V gene encodes CDR1 KGHSH and CDR2 LQKENI. CDR3 length: 14 residues. The ends were cut back, 3 bases at V and 5 bases at J, with 13 bases in the middle. This chain's CDR3 is CASSPGTARETQYF. For the CDR3, the DNA is TGTGCCAGCTCACCGGGGACGGCCAGGGAGACCCAGTACTTC. The whole variable domain, remainder taken from reference TRBV18 and TRBJ2-5, is NAGVMQNPRHLVRRRGQEARLRCSPMKGHSHVYWYRQLPEEGLKFMVYLQKENIIDESGMPKERFSAEFPKEGPSILRIQQVVRGDSAAYFCASSPGTARETQYFGPGTRLLVL.

In DNA form, the CDR3 reads TGTGCCAGCAGCCCGGACAGGGGGCGGGAGCAGTACTTC. This codes for CASSPDRGREQYF. This chain joins TRBV14 and TRBJ2-7, with TRBD1 matching 11 bases. The CDR3 loop spans 13 amino acids. Trimming at V came to 4 bases and at J to 7 bases, leaving 3 bases not matched to a gene. Looked up from germline, CDR1 is SGHDN and CDR2 is FVKESK.

This clone was observed a handful of times. The chain uses TRBV5-6 and TRBJ1-1; no clear D gene. The CDR3 sequence is 11 residues long. V lost 8 bases and J lost 5, with 10 bases in between. The V gene's germline CDR1 is SGHDT and CDR2 YYEEEE. CDR3 in amino acids: CASRSRTEAFF. DNA of the CDR3: TGTGCCAGTCGAAGTCGGACTGAAGCTTTCTTT.

On this clone: Relative to the germline gene, one junction end is altered; a read error may explain this. Written as DNA, the CDR3 is TGCGCCAGCAGCCACACGGGGGGAAACATTCAGTACTTC. It codes for CASSHTGGNIQYF. The chain joins TRBV7-9 to TRBJ2-4; 7 positions match TRBD2. Looked up from germline, CDR1 is SEHNR and CDR2 is FQNEAQ (reference sequence). The CDR3 totals 13 residues.

The chain uses TRBV5-1 and TRBJ2-5, with D maybe TRBD1 (6 bases). With 4 bases removed from V and 4 bases from J, the gap between germline ends came to 14 bases. The CDR3 has 14 residues. The germline V gene encodes CDR1 SGHRS and CDR2 YFSETQ. The CDR3 here is CASSPTGRGETQYF. DNA of the CDR3: TGCGCCAGCAGCCCGACAGGTCGGGGAGAGACCCAGTACTTC.

V is TRBV4-1 and J is TRBJ2-3, with 10 positions matching TRBD2. This CDR3 spans 16 amino acids. Germline CDR1 reads MGHRA; CDR2 reads YSYEKL. V was clipped by 0 bases and J by 6 bases; unmatched bases: 6. The CDR3 bases are TGCGCCAGCAGCCAAGATGCGGGACTAGCGTGGGATACGCAGTATTTT. Protein: CASSQDAGLAWDTQYF.

The chain has TRBV5-6 and TRBJ1-2; possible D gene TRBD1, 6 bases. V was cut by 0 bases and J by 2 bases, with 11 bases left in between. Germline V gene sequence: CDR1 SGHDT, CDR2 YYEEEE. This CDR3 region has 15 residues. The CDR3, as DNA: TGTGCCAGCAGCTTGGTGGGGGCTGGAAACTATGGCTACACCTTC. It translates to CASSLVGAGNYGYTF. Drawing the rest from reference TRBV5-6 and TRBJ1-2, the complete variable domain is DAGVTQSPTHLIKTRGQQVTLRCSPKSGHDTVSWYQQALGQGPQFIFQYYEEEERQRGNFPDRFSGHQFPNYSSELNVNALLLGDSALYLCASSLVGAGNYGYTFGSGTRLTVV.

V gene TRBV28 combines with J gene TRBJ1-2; tentatively, D is TRBD1 (6 bases). The germline V and J ends were trimmed by 11 bases and 0 bases, with 16 bases remaining between them. CDR1 and CDR2 from the germline V gene are MDHEN and SYDVKM. The CDR3 is made up of 14 amino acids. The CDR3 is CAAIRGRSNYGYTF. CDR3 nucleotide sequence: TGTGCCGCGATTCGGGGGCGGTCTAACTATGGCTACACCTTC.

This clone was seen only a few times. This rearrangement joins TRBV11-2 to TRBJ1-1, with 7 bases lining up with TRBD1. With 0 bases clipped from V and 3 bases from J, the junction kept 4 bases outside the gene matches. The CDR3 loop spans 15 amino acids. Germline CDR1 and CDR2: SGHAT and FQNNGV. CDR3 coding DNA: TGTGCCAGCAGCTTAGATCTGGGACAGTACACTGAAGCTTTCTTT. Its translation: CASSLDLGQYTEAFF.

In its sample, this clone was seen a few times. The chain couples TRBV6-1 to TRBJ1-5; the match to TRBD1 covers 7 bases. CDR3 length: 15 residues. Looked up from germline, CDR1 is MNHNS and CDR2 is SASEGT. V gave up 1 base and J gave up 6 bases; unmatched junction bases: 6. The CDR3 bases are TGTGCCAGCAGTGAAGTCCCCGACAGGGCTCAGCCCCAGCATTTT. This translates into CASSEVPDRAQPQHF.

This chain links TRBV7-8 with TRBJ1-5; 7 nucleotides match TRBD1. V lost 1 base and J lost 3; bases outside the gene matches: 3. The CDR3 runs 15 residues. Per the germline V gene, CDR1 is SGHVS and CDR2 is FQNEAQ. CDR3 DNA sequence: TGTGCCAGCAGCTTAGGGGACAGACTCAATCAGCCCCAGCATTTT. It is translated as CASSLGDRLNQPQHF.

CDR3 loop: CASSGPTGIYGYTF. The CDR3 bases are TGTGCCAGCAGTGGCCCGACAGGGATTTATGGCTACACCTTC. J is TRBJ1-2 and V is TRBV9; TRBD1 aligns across 7 bases. The V segment lost 5 bases and the J segment 5 bases; nucleotides outside the gene matches: 9. The CDR3 extends over 14 amino acids. Germline CDR1 and CDR2: SGDLS and YYNGEE.

The CDR3 DNA is TGTGCCTGGAGCTTCCCCCACAGCACAGATACGCAGTATTTT. Protein sequence: CAWSFPHSTDTQYF. V gene TRBV30 combines with J gene TRBJ2-3; D not certain. This CDR3 is built from 14 residues. V was clipped by 3 bases and J by 0 bases, with 10 bases between them. Germline V gene sequence: CDR1 GTSNPN, CDR2 SVGIG (reference sequence).

This clone was observed a single time. The chain uses TRBV28 and TRBJ1-3; 7 bases line up with TRBD1. The germline CDR1 and CDR2 sequences are MDHEN and SYDVKM. CDR3 size: 19 residues. With V trimmed by 5 bases and J by 0 bases, 16 bases remained unmatched. In DNA form, the CDR3 reads TGTGCCAGCAGTCCCCGGCCGGGACAGCCACAATACTCTGGAAACACCATATATTTT. This codes for CASSPRPGQPQYSGNTIYF.

The chain employs TRBV6-5 and TRBJ1-5, with a tentative D call TRBD1 (5 bases). V gave up 6 bases and J gave up 5 bases, with 11 bases separating them. Germline V gene sequence: CDR1 MNHEY, CDR2 SVGAGI. The CDR3 contains 13 residues. The CDR3 is CASSDRGYQPQHF. In DNA, the CDR3 is TGTGCCAGCAGCGACAGAGGGTATCAGCCCCAGCATTTT.

The chain has TRBV5-6 and TRBJ2-1; tentative D call: TRBD2 (5 bases). The CDR3 covers 15 residues. V was shortened by 4 bases and J by 0 bases, with 11 bases between the two germline ends. CDR1 is SGHDT, CDR2 YYEEEE, per germline. CDR3 nucleotides: TGTGCCAGCAGCAGCGGACCTTCCTCCTACAATGAGCAGTTCTTC. Translating it yields CASSSGPSSYNEQFF.

The gene calls are TRBV5-1 and TRBJ1-6, with D perhaps matching TRBD1 (6 bases). The CDR3 length is 16 residues. The V gene lost 4 bases and the J gene lost 5 bases, with 16 bases spanning the gap. Germline assignment: CDR1 SGHRS and CDR2 YFSETQ. CDR3 loop: CASSRGLEKNNSPLHF. The CDR3 DNA reads as TGCGCCAGCAGCCGGGGGCTGGAAAAGAATAATTCACCCCTCCACTTT.

The CDR3 nucleotides are TGTGCCAGCAGCCCTGACCGGAACCCCTACACCTTC. Its protein is CASSPDRNPYTF. The chain couples TRBV11-2 to TRBJ1-2; D is uncertain. Trimming left V 5 bases short and J 10 bases short, with 14 bases between. The germline gives CDR1 SGHAT, CDR2 FQNNGV. This CDR3 is 12 amino acids long.

The chain joins TRBV5-1 to TRBJ2-2, with D uncertain. CDR1 and CDR2 from the germline V gene are SGHRS and YFSETQ. With 0 bases removed from V and 2 bases from J, the gap between germline ends came to 8 bases. The CDR3 has 15 amino acids. In DNA, the CDR3 is TGCGCCAGCAGCTTGGTTCCAGGAAACACCGGGGAGCTGTTTTTT. Its protein is CASSLVPGNTGELFF.

This clone was observed a handful of times. V usage is TRBV7-2 and J usage is TRBJ2-7; D may be TRBD2 (5 bases). Germline V CDR1 and CDR2: SGHTA, FQGNSA. This CDR3 has 13 amino acids. Trimming cost V 4 bases and J 5 bases, with 12 bases left between them. The CDR3 bases are TGTGCCAGCAGCTCAGAAATCGGGAACGAGCAGTACTTC. This encodes CASSSEIGNEQYF.

In its sample, this clone was seen a few times. The chain links TRBV2 to TRBJ2-7, with 7 bases matching TRBD1. Germline V CDR1 and CDR2: SNHLY, FYNNEI. V lost 6 bases and J lost 5; bases outside the gene matches: 4. The CDR3 consists of 12 residues. The CDR3 nucleotides read TGTGCCAGCAGGAGACAGGGAGACGAGCAGTACTTC. Protein sequence: CASRRQGDEQYF.

The chain uses TRBV6-1 and TRBJ2-5; D is possibly TRBD2 (6 bases). Trimming cost V 6 bases and J 4 bases, with 18 bases left between them. The germline V gene has CDR1 MNHNS and CDR2 SASEGT. The CDR3 has 15 residues. The CDR3 loop is CASRARDSAGETQYF. The CDR3 nucleotides read TGTGCCAGCAGGGCCAGGGACTCCGCGGGAGAGACCCAGTACTTC.

The genes are TRBV19 and TRBJ1-2, with 8 bases that match TRBD1. This CDR3 region has 15 residues. Trimming at V came to 0 bases and at J to 1 base, leaving 1 base not matched to a gene. Looked up from germline, CDR1 is LNHDA and CDR2 is SQIVND (reference sequence). CDR3 loop: CASSIDGQGNYGYTF. The DNA of the CDR3 is TGTGCCAGTAGTATAGATGGACAGGGTAACTATGGCTACACCTTC.

V and J are TRBV28 and TRBJ2-7; TRBD2 matches 11 bases. There are 17 residues in the CDR3. The germline V gene encodes CDR1 MDHEN and CDR2 SYDVKM. J was trimmed by 5 bases and V by 3 bases; bases with no gene match: 12. The CDR3 DNA reads as TGTGCCAGCAGTTTCCCGAAGCGACTAGCGGGGCAGAACGAGCAGTACTTC. Protein sequence: CASSFPKRLAGQNEQYF.

This clone is medium-sized (0.01 to 0.1%). V and J are TRBV6-6 and TRBJ1-4, with TRBD1 identical over 7 bases. There are 14 residues in the CDR3. With V trimmed by 6 bases and J by 8 bases, 9 bases remained unmatched. Germline V gene sequence: CDR1 MNHNY, CDR2 SVGAGI (reference sequence). The CDR3, as DNA: TGTGCCAGCAGATTAACAGGGGAGGGGGAAAAACTGTTTTTT. It codes for CASRLTGEGEKLFF.

V gene TRBV6-5 combines with J gene TRBJ1-1; tentative D call: TRBD1 (5 bases). Trimming shortened V by 7 bases and J by 9 bases, and 24 bases separated the two germline ends. The CDR3 loop spans 15 amino acids. Germline V gene lookup returns CDR1 MNHEY and CDR2 SVGAGI. In DNA form, the CDR3 reads TGTGCCAGCATAACGAATGTAGCGGGACTCAAGAAAGCTTTCTTT. This gives the protein CASITNVAGLKKAFF.